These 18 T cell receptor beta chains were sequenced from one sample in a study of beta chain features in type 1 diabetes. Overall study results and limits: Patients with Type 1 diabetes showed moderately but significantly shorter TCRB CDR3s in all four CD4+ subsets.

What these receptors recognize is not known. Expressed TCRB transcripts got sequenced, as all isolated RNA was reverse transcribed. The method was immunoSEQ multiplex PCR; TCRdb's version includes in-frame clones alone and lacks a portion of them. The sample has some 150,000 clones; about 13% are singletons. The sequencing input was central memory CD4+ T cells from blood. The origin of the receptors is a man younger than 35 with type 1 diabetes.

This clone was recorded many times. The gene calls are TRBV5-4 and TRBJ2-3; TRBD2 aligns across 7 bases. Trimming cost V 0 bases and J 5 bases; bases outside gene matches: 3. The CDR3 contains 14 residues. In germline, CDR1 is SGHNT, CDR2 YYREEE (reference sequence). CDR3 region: CASSLGGGVDTQYF. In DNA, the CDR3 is TGTGCCAGCAGCTTGGGCGGGGGAGTAGATACGCAGTATTTT.

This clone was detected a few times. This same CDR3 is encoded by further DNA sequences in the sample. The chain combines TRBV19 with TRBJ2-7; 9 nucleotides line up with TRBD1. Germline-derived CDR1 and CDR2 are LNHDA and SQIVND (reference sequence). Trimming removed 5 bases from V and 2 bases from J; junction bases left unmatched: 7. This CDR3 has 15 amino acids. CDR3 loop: CASSSRQGGPYEQYF. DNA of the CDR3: TGTGCCAGTAGTTCCCGACAGGGGGGTCCCTACGAGCAGTACTTC.

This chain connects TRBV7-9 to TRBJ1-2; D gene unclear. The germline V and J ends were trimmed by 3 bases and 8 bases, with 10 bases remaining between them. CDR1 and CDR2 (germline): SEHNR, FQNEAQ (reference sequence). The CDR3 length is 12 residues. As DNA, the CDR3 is TGTGCCAGCAGCTTGGGGTTAGAGGGCTACACCTTC. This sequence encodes CASSLGLEGYTF.

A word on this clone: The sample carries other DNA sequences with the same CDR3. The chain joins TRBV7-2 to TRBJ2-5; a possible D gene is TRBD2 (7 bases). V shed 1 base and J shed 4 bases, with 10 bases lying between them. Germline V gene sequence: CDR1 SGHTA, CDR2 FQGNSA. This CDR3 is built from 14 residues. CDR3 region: CASSLGGGRETQYF. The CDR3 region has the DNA TGTGCCAGCAGCTTAGGGGGGGGCCGAGAGACCCAGTACTTC.

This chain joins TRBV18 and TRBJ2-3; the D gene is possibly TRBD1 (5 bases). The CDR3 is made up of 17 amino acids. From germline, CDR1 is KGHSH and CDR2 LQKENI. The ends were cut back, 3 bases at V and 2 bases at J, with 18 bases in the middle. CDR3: CASSPDRTSGYTDTQYF. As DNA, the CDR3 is TGTGCCAGCTCACCGGATCGGACATCCGGCTACACAGATACGCAGTATTTT.

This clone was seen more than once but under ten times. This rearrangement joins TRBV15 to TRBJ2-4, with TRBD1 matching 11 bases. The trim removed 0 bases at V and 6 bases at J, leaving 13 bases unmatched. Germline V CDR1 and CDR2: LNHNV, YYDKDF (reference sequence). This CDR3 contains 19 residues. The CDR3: CATSRDGQGTGGQGNIQYF. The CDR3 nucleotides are TGTGCCACCAGCAGAGACGGTCAAGGGACAGGGGGTCAGGGAAACATTCAGTACTTC.

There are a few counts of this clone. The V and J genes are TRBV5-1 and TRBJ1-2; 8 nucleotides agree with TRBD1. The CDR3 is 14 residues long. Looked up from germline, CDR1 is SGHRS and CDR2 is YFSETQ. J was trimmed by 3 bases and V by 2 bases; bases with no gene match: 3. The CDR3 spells CASSLQTGDYGYTF. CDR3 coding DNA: TGCGCCAGCAGCTTACAGACAGGGGACTATGGCTACACCTTC.

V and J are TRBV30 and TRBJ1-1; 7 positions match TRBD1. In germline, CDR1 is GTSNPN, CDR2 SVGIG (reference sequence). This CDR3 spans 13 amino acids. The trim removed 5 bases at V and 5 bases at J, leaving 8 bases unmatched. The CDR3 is CAWVKGQDTEAFF. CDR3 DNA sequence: TGTGCCTGGGTGAAAGGACAGGATACTGAAGCTTTCTTT.

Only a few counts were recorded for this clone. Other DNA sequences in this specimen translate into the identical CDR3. CDR3 bases: TGTGCCAGCAGTTCCGGGCAGGGGGGACAGCCCCAGCATTTT. Amino acid sequence: CASSSGQGGQPQHF. The V and J genes are TRBV28 and TRBJ1-5, with 7 bases fitting TRBD1. In germline, CDR1 is MDHEN, CDR2 SYDVKM. V lost 4 bases, J lost 7 bases, and 7 bases stayed unmatched. The CDR3 runs 14 residues.

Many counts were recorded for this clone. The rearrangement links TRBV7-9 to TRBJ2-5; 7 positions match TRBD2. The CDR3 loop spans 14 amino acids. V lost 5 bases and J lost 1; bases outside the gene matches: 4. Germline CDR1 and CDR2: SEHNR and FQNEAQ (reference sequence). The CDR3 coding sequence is TGTGCCAGCAGCCCTGCTAGCGGCCAAGAGACCCAGTACTTC. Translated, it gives CASSPASGQETQYF. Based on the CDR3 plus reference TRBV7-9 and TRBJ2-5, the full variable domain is DTGVSQNPRHKITKRGQNVTFRCDPISEHNRLYWYRQTLGQGPEFLTYFQNEAQLEKSRLLSDRFSAERPKGSFSTLEIQRTEQGDSAMYLCASSPASGQETQYFGPGTRLLVL.

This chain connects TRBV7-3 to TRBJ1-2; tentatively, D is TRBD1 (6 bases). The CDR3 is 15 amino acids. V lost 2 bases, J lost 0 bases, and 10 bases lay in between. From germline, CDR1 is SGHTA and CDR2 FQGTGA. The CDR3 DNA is TGTGCCAGCAGCTTATTGACAGGAACTAACTATGGCTACACCTTC. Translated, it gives CASSLLTGTNYGYTF.

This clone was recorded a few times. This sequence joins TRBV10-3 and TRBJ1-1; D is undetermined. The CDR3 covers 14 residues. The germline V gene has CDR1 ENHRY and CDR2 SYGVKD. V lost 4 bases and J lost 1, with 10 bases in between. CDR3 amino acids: CAISAQPGNTEAFF. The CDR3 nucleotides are TGTGCCATCAGTGCACAGCCGGGGAACACTGAAGCTTTCTTT.

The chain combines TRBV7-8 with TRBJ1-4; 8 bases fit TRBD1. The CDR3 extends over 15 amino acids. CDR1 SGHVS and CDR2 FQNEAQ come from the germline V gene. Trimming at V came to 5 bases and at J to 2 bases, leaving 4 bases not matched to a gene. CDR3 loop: CASSQRTGTNEKLFF. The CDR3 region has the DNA TGTGCCAGCAGCCAAAGGACAGGGACTAATGAAAAACTGTTTTTT.

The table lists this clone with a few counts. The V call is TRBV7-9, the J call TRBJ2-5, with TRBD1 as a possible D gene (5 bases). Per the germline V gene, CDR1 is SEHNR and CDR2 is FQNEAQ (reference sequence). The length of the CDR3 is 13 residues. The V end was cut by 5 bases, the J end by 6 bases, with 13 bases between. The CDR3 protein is CASSPQLGQTQYF. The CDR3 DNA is TGTGCCAGCAGCCCCCAGCTGGGGCAGACCCAGTACTTC.

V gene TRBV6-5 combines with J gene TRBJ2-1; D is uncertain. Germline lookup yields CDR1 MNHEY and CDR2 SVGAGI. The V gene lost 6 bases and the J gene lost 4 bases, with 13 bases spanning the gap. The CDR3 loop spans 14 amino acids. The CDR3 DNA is TGTGCCAGCAGCCGGTCCTCTCCATACAATGAGCAGTTCTTC. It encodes CASSRSSPYNEQFF.

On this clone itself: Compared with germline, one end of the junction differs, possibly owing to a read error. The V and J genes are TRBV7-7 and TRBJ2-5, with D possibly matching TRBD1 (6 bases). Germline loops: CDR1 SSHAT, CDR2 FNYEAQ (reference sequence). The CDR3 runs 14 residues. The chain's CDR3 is CASSNEGVQETQYF. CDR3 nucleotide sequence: TGTGCTAGCAGCAACGAGGGGGTACAAGAGACCCAGTACTTC.

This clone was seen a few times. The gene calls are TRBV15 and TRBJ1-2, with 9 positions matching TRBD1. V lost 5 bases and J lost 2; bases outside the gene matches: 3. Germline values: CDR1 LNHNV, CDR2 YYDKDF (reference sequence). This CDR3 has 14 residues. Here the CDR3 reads CATSWDRANYGYTF. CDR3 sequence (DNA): TGTGCCACCAGCTGGGACAGGGCGAACTATGGCTACACCTTC.

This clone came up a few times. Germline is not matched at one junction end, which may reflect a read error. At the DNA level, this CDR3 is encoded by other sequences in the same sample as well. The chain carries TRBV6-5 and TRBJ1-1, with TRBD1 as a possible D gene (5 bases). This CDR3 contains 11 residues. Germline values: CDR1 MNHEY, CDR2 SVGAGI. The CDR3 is CASSQGLEAFF. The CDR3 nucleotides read TGTGCCAGCAGTCAGGGCCTGGAAGCATTCTTT.